The rows below give T cell receptor beta chains drawn from one sample of a study of blood T cells in healthy people across ages. MiXCR was run by TCRdb on the 5' RACE reads, yielding one entry per CDR3 protein. The data hold 1.6 million or so distinct CDR3 sequences, with roughly 32% observed a single time. Sequenced input: blood. The receptors come from a woman in her 30s in good health. The CDR3 runs from the conserved cysteine through the conserved F or W. D genes are given only for firm matches. Rows may omit the clone size; those that give it use once, few, many or a size class.

NA,TRBV25-1,few,TRBJ1-4,CASRGQGFNEKLFF,TGTGCCAGCAGGGGGCAGGGCTTCAATGAAAAACTGTTTTTT
TRBD2,TRBV7-3,NA,TRBJ2-5,CASSHRTSGGAMGETQYF,TGTGCCAGCAGCCACCGGACTAGCGGGGGGGCCATGGGAGAGACCCAGTACTTC
TRBD1,TRBV29-1,many,TRBJ2-7,CSVVGTGLYEQYF,TGCAGCGTTGTGGGGACAGGCCTCTACGAGCAGTACTTC
TRBD2,TRBV5-1,NA,TRBJ2-1,CASSVGLTSGHYNEQFF,TGCGCCAGCAGCGTAGGACTAACTAGCGGGCACTACAATGAGCAGTTCTTC
NA,TRBV27,many,TRBJ2-1,CASSLSVGSYNEQFF,TGTGCCAGCAGTTTATCGGTGGGATCCTACAATGAGCAGTTCTTC
NA,TRBV30,NA,TRBJ2-3,CAWSVQTVTDTQYF,TGTGCCTGGAGTGTGCAGACTGTCACAGATACGCAGTATTTT
TRBD2,TRBV4-1,few,TRBJ2-1,CASSQDIGGGRNEQFF,TGCGCCAGCAGCCAAGATATTGGCGGGGGGAGGAATGAGCAGTTCTTC
TRBD2,TRBV20-1,few,TRBJ2-1,CSATNSGGLVRGWDEQFF,TGCAGTGCTACCAATAGTGGGGGACTAGTGAGGGGATGGGATGAGCAGTTCTTC
NA,TRBV6-5,NA,TRBJ2-3,CASSYSKGRLSNGDTQYF,TGTGCCAGCAGTTACTCGAAGGGACGCCTTTCCAACGGAGATACGCAGTATTTT
TRBD2,TRBV18,few,TRBJ2-3,CASSQRLSGRDADTQYF,TGTGCCAGCTCTCAACGGCTTAGCGGGAGGGACGCAGATACGCAGTATTTT
TRBD1,TRBV6-6,many,TRBJ2-7,CASSSDRGTYEQYF,TGTGCCAGCAGTTCAGACAGGGGAACCTACGAGCAGTACTTC
NA,TRBV7-7,NA,TRBJ1-1,CASSPLEAGEAFF,TGTGCCAGCAGCCCATTGGAGGCAGGGGAAGCTTTCTTT
TRBD1,TRBV2,NA,TRBJ1-1,CASSAEGQGNTEAFF,TGTGCCAGCAGTGCCGAGGGACAGGGTAACACTGAAGCTTTCTTT
TRBD2,TRBV20-1,few,TRBJ2-3,CSAISGGARTDTQYF,TGCAGTGCTATTAGCGGGGGGGCCCGCACAGATACGCAGTATTTT
NA,TRBV20-1,NA,TRBJ1-1,CSASAGKNTEAFF,TGCAGTGCTAGTGCAGGAAAGAACACTGAAGCTTTCTTT
TRBD1,TRBV30,NA,TRBJ1-2,CAWQSIPLRDRGDFYGYTF,TGTGCCTGGCAATCAATCCCCCTCCGGGACAGGGGGGACTTCTATGGCTACACCTTC
NA,TRBV6-5,NA,TRBJ2-3,CASSYSWGGSGTDTQYF,TGTGCCAGCAGTTACTCGTGGGGAGGAAGCGGCACAGATACGCAGTATTTT
NA,TRBV29-1,NA,TRBJ2-1,CSVAYRGSKEQFF,TGCAGCGTTGCCTACCGGGGGTCGAAAGAGCAGTTCTTC
TRBD2,TRBV20-1,few,TRBJ2-3,CSASRAGGPTDTQYF,TGCAGTGCTAGTCGAGCGGGGGGGCCAACAGATACGCAGTATTTT
NA,TRBV2,NA,TRBJ2-2,CASKGTVNTGELFF,TGTGCCAGCAAAGGGACGGTGAACACCGGGGAGCTGTTTTTT
NA,TRBV9,NA,TRBJ1-1,CASSGRQGWDNEAFF,TGTGCCAGCAGCGGTCGCCAGGGTTGGGACAATGAAGCTTTCTTT
NA,TRBV2,NA,TRBJ2-7,CASSGGPGPARAEQYF,TGTGCCAGCAGTGGCGGACCGGGGCCCGCGCGGGCCGAGCAGTACTTC
NA,TRBV20-1,few,TRBJ2-1,CSAPPGGTYNEQFF,TGCAGTGCCCCACCGGGGGGCACCTACAATGAGCAGTTCTTC
TRBD2,TRBV20-1,few,TRBJ2-2,CSARERERAGELFF,TGCAGTGCGCGCGAGCGGGAGCGCGCCGGGGAGCTGTTTTTT
TRBD2,TRBV20-1,NA,TRBJ2-3,CSARGLAIDTQYF,TGCAGTGCTAGGGGACTAGCGATAGATACGCAGTATTTT
TRBD1,TRBV5-1,many,TRBJ2-7,CASSWTGGEQYF,TGCGCCAGCAGCTGGACAGGGGGCGAGCAGTACTTC
TRBD1,TRBV6-5,NA,TRBJ2-1,CASSYGQGRNEQFF,TGTGCCAGCAGTTACGGACAGGGGAGGAATGAGCAGTTCTTC
NA,TRBV6-1,NA,TRBJ1-5,CASRQGSNNQPQHF,TGTGCCAGCAGACAGGGCTCCAACAATCAGCCCCAGCATTTT
NA,TRBV5-1,NA,TRBJ2-5,CASRLGRQETQYF,TGCGCCAGCAGGTTGGGTCGGCAAGAGACCCAGTACTTC
NA,TRBV2,once,TRBJ1-5,CASGTYNQPQHF,TGTGCCAGCGGGACATACAATCAGCCCCAGCATTTT
NA,TRBV21-1,few,TRBJ1-6,CASSNRSRGHF,TGTGCCAGCAGCAACCGTTCACGGGGCCACTTT
NA,TRBV20-1,NA,TRBJ2-2,CSVRQGSGTGELFF,TGCAGTGTTCGGCAGGGGTCTGGCACCGGGGAGCTGTTTTTT
NA,TRBV15,NA,TRBJ1-5,CATSRGPGDQPQHF,TGTGCCACCAGCAGAGGACCGGGGGACCAGCCCCAGCATTTT
NA,TRBV24-1,NA,TRBJ1-1,CATDNTEAFF,TGTGCCACCGACAACACTGAAGCTTTCTTT
TRBD1,TRBV2,NA,TRBJ1-5,CASSNAGTGQPQHF,TGTGCCAGCTCAAATGCAGGGACAGGACAGCCCCAGCATTTT
NA,TRBV28,NA,TRBJ1-2,CANISWALKADYGYTF,TGTGCCAACATTTCCTGGGCATTAAAAGCTGACTATGGCTACACCTTC
TRBD1,TRBV5-1,few,TRBJ2-7,CASSDRTGNYEQYF,TGCGCCAGCAGCGACAGGACAGGGAACTACGAGCAGTACTTC
NA,TRBV30,once,TRBJ2-5,CAWARRQETQYF,TGTGCCTGGGCGAGACGTCAAGAGACCCAGTACTTC
NA,TRBV6-5,NA,TRBJ2-5,CASSYGQIGETQYF,TGTGCCAGCAGTTACGGACAGATTGGAGAGACCCAGTACTTC
NA,TRBV28,NA,TRBJ2-1,CASSPQNIGIGYEQFF,TGTGCCAGCAGTCCCCAGAATATCGGGATAGGCTATGAGCAGTTCTTC
TRBD1,TRBV10-3,many,TRBJ2-7,CAISNLPGTEYEQYF,TGTGCCATCAGTAACTTACCCGGGACAGAATACGAGCAGTACTTC
NA,TRBV4-2,few,TRBJ2-7,CASSQGSPKAEQYF,TGTGCCAGCAGCCAAGGATCGCCTAAAGCCGAGCAGTACTTC
NA,TRBV6-1,NA,TRBJ1-5,CASREAIGHRGNQPQHF,TGTGCCAGCAGAGAAGCGATCGGCCACCGAGGCAATCAGCCCCAGCATTTT
TRBD1,TRBV2,NA,TRBJ1-2,CASSGQGSGYTF,TGTGCCAGCAGCGGACAGGGGTCTGGCTACACCTTC
TRBD1,TRBV10-3,few,TRBJ2-3,CAIQPGQSTDTQYF,TGTGCCATTCAACCGGGACAGAGCACAGATACGCAGTATTTT
NA,TRBV6-1,NA,TRBJ2-6,CASQAGSGGANVLTF,TGTGCCAGCCAGGCGGGGTCGGGTGGGGCCAACGTCCTGACTTTC
NA,TRBV29-1,NA,TRBJ2-7,CSGETRRNEQYF,TGCAGCGGCGAGACAAGGAGGAACGAGCAGTACTTC
NA,TRBV9,few,TRBJ2-4,CASSAQGAKNIQYF,TGTGCCAGCAGCGCTCAGGGTGCCAAAAACATTCAGTACTTC
NA,TRBV5-1,few,TRBJ2-3,CASSLTTPPTDTQYF,TGCGCCAGCAGCTTGACTACCCCGCCCACAGATACGCAGTATTTT
TRBD1,TRBV5-1,few,TRBJ1-2,CASSLQGAAGYTF,TGCGCCAGCAGCTTACAGGGGGCGGCCGGCTACACCTTC
NA,TRBV7-9,few,TRBJ1-2,CASSSGLFYGYTF,TGTGCCAGCAGCTCCGGTCTATTCTATGGCTACACCTTC
NA,TRBV5-1,NA,TRBJ1-2,CASSLDGEAIYGYTF,TGCGCCAGCAGCTTGGATGGAGAAGCCATCTATGGCTACACCTTC
TRBD1,TRBV5-1,NA,TRBJ2-7,CASSFGGGQGYEQYF,TGCGCCAGCAGTTTTGGAGGAGGACAGGGTTACGAGCAGTACTTC
NA,TRBV4-1,NA,TRBJ2-1,CASSQPDEQFF,TGCGCCAGCAGCCAACCTGACGAGCAGTTCTTC
TRBD1,TRBV2,NA,TRBJ2-7,CASSDFDRAEQYF,TGTGCCAGCAGTGACTTCGACAGGGCCGAGCAGTACTTC
TRBD2,TRBV6-2/TRBV6-3,few,TRBJ2-1,CASSYLGGGYYEQFF,TGTGCCAGCAGTTACTTGGGGGGGGGATATTATGAGCAGTTCTTC